One and the same sample provided the 22 T cell receptor beta chains below, sequenced in a study of human versus mouse CDR3 diversity and MHC coevolution. Clones were sequenced by immunoSEQ multiplex PCR, and TCRdb holds only the in-frame ones, with some missing. The table lists around 59,000 clones, around 94% of them singletons. The source material was naive CD4+ T cells from blood. The subset denotes: CD45RO-negative CD62L-positive naive CD4 T cells. Every receptor here comes from a person between 55 and 69 years old in good health.

The chain employs TRBV19 and TRBJ1-4, with D possibly matching TRBD1 (6 bases). The CDR3 covers 15 residues. The ends were cut back, 7 bases at V and 6 bases at J, with 18 bases in the middle. The germline CDR1 and CDR2 sequences are LNHDA and SQIVND (reference sequence). The CDR3 protein is CASTDRGGIDEKLFF. The CDR3 DNA reads TGTGCCAGTACCGATAGGGGGGGGATTGATGAAAAACTGTTTTTT.

This rearrangement joins TRBV19 to TRBJ1-4; D ambiguous. V was clipped by 5 bases and J by 8 bases, with 12 bases between them. Germline-derived CDR1 and CDR2 are LNHDA and SQIVND (reference sequence). There are 13 residues in the CDR3. CDR3 in amino acids: CASSAGTREKLFF. The CDR3 nucleotides are TGTGCCAGTAGTGCAGGTACAAGAGAAAAACTGTTTTTT. Full variable domain (rest looked up from reference TRBV19 and TRBJ1-4): DGGITQSPKYLFRKEGQNVTLSCEQNLNHDAMYWYRQDPGQGLRLIYYSQIVNDFQKGDIAEGYSVSREKKESFPLTVTSAQKNPTAFYLCASSAGTREKLFFGSGTQLSVL.

This rearrangement joins TRBV15 to TRBJ1-5; TRBD1 agrees at 12 bases. After removal of 1 base from V and 6 bases from J, the junction contained 4 bases not matched to a gene. Germline loops: CDR1 LNHNV, CDR2 YYDKDF (reference sequence). The CDR3 has 16 amino acids. Written as DNA, the CDR3 is TGTGCCACCAGCAGAGGGGGACAGGGGGCGATTCAGCCCCAGCATTTT. This gives the protein CATSRGGQGAIQPQHF.

The chain links TRBV7-9 to TRBJ2-1; TRBD2 is a possible D gene (6 bases). The ends were cut back, 1 base at V and 10 bases at J, with 14 bases in the middle. This CDR3 has 14 residues. Germline V gene data show CDR1 as SEHNR and CDR2 as FQNEAQ (reference sequence). This chain's CDR3 is CASSLGWGEREQFF. CDR3 coding DNA: TGTGCCAGCAGCTTAGGGTGGGGGGAGCGGGAGCAGTTCTTC.

This clone was seen just once. The gene calls are TRBV9 and TRBJ2-2, with a weak D call TRBD1 (6 bases). The germline gives CDR1 SGDLS, CDR2 YYNGEE. The length of the CDR3 is 15 residues. V gave up 3 bases and J gave up 4 bases, with 13 bases separating them. CDR3 DNA: TGTGCCAGCAGCGCGAGCCAGGGGTTCACCGGGGAGCTGTTTTTT. Its translation: CASSASQGFTGELFF.

The chain is built from TRBV6-5 and TRBJ2-7; possible D gene TRBD2, 6 bases. Germline CDR1 and CDR2: MNHEY and SVGAGI. Between the trimmed V and J ends, which lost 6 bases and 2 bases, there was a span of 11 bases. The CDR3 is 13 amino acids. CDR3 nucleotide sequence: TGTGCCAGCAGACCTCGGGAGACCTACGAGCAGTACTTC. It specifies CASRPRETYEQYF.

The chain links TRBV5-1 to TRBJ2-7; 8 nucleotides match TRBD1. The CDR3 contains 14 residues. The germline gives CDR1 SGHRS, CDR2 YFSETQ. Trimming took 1 base from V and 2 from J; bases not matched to a gene: 2. CDR3 in amino acids: CASSLNRGTYEQYF. As DNA, the CDR3 is TGCGCCAGCAGCTTGAACAGGGGGACCTACGAGCAGTACTTC.

Of note for this clone: Other DNA sequences of this sample code for an identical CDR3. The chain uses TRBV7-3 and TRBJ1-2; the D is unclear. CDR1 is SGHTA, CDR2 FQGTGA, per germline. V gave up 6 bases and J gave up 4 bases, with 21 bases separating them. The CDR3 consists of 16 residues. In nucleotides, the CDR3 is TGTGCCAGCAGGCCCCAAACCGGGGTTGGGGTCTATGGCTACACCTTC. Translating it yields CASRPQTGVGVYGYTF.

The chain couples TRBV5-1 to TRBJ2-1; possibly TRBD1 for D (6 bases). V dropped 4 bases and J dropped 0 bases, with 11 bases sitting between them. CDR1 SGHRS and CDR2 YFSETQ come from the germline V gene. The CDR3 sequence is 15 residues long. The CDR3 DNA follows: TGCGCCAGCAGCCCTGGGGGCTTCTCCTACAATGAGCAGTTCTTC. This gives the protein CASSPGGFSYNEQFF.

The rearrangement links TRBV18 to TRBJ1-2; D not resolved. Germline CDR1 and CDR2: KGHSH and LQKENI. The CDR3 contains 14 residues. V lost 0 bases and J 8 bases, leaving 13 bases between the germline ends. CDR3 sequence reads: CASSPPVDRGGYTF. The CDR3 nucleotides are TGTGCCAGCTCACCACCGGTGGATCGGGGAGGCTACACCTTC. The full variable domain, in which reference TRBV18 and TRBJ1-2 provide the parts outside the CDR3, is NAGVMQNPRHLVRRRGQEARLRCSPMKGHSHVYWYRQLPEEGLKFMVYLQKENIIDESGMPKERFSAEFPKEGPSILRIQQVVRGDSAAYFCASSPPVDRGGYTFGSGTRLTVV.

The V gene is TRBV4-2, the J gene TRBJ1-5; D perhaps matches TRBD1 (5 bases). Germline values: CDR1 LGHNA, CDR2 YNFKEQ. V lost 0 bases, J lost 1 base, and 7 bases lay in between. The CDR3 totals 15 residues. The CDR3 nucleotides read TGTGCCAGCAGCCAAGAATACAGGAGCAATCAGCCCCAGCATTTT. Translating it yields CASSQEYRSNQPQHF.

The chain uses TRBV15 and TRBJ2-3, with D possibly matching TRBD1 (5 bases). The length of the CDR3 is 15 residues. Germline V lookup: CDR1 LNHNV, CDR2 YYDKDF (reference sequence). Between the trimmed V and J ends, which lost 0 bases and 3 bases, there was a span of 10 bases. In nucleotides, the CDR3 is TGTGCCACCAGCAGAGAAGCAGGGTGGACAGATACGCAGTATTTT. Encoded protein: CATSREAGWTDTQYF.

This clone was seen a single time. V gene TRBV5-4 combines with J gene TRBJ2-7; 9 bases are shared with TRBD1. V shed 4 bases, J shed 3 bases, and the junction held 5 bases outside the gene matches. Germline lookup yields CDR1 SGHNT and CDR2 YYREEE (reference sequence). This CDR3 is built from 14 residues. The CDR3 region has the DNA TGTGCCAGCAGCCAGCCGGGACAGGGCTACGAGCAGTACTTC. This gives the protein CASSQPGQGYEQYF.

The V gene is TRBV15, the J gene TRBJ1-1; TRBD1 matches at 9 bases. The CDR3 is 13 amino acids. V lost 3 bases and J lost 7; bases outside the gene matches: 3. CDR1 is LNHNV, CDR2 YYDKDF, per germline (reference sequence). The CDR3 region has the DNA TGTGCCACCAGCAGGGGGGACAGGGTTGAAGCTTTCTTT. Its protein is CATSRGDRVEAFF.

The chain combines TRBV5-1 with TRBJ2-6; D gene ambiguous. With 0 bases removed from V and 4 bases from J, the gap between germline ends came to 17 bases. CDR3 length equals 18 residues. In germline, CDR1 is SGHRS, CDR2 YFSETQ. The CDR3 protein is CASSLDLLGFTGANVLTF. DNA of the CDR3: TGCGCCAGCAGCTTGGACCTTCTCGGGTTCACCGGGGCCAACGTCCTGACTTTC.

The chain employs TRBV30 and TRBJ2-3; D is perhaps TRBD2 (8 bases). CDR1 and CDR2 from the germline V gene are GTSNPN and SVGIG (reference sequence). Trimming removed 5 bases at V and 6 bases at J, with 18 bases between. There are 14 residues in the CDR3. CDR3 coding DNA: TGTGCCTGGGACAGGGTTTCTAGCGGGGATACGCAGTATTTT. Translation gives CAWDRVSSGDTQYF.

The chain joins TRBV5-4 to TRBJ2-1, with 10 bases aligning to TRBD2. The length of the CDR3 is 16 residues. Germline-derived CDR1 and CDR2 are SGHNT and YYREEE (reference sequence). The trim removed 3 bases at V and 9 bases at J, leaving 12 bases unmatched. CDR3 sequence: CASSSLSGLADGEQFF. Here the CDR3 DNA reads TGTGCCAGCAGCTCTCTCAGTGGACTAGCGGACGGTGAGCAGTTCTTC.

The chain carries TRBV7-7 and TRBJ2-7, with D maybe TRBD1 (6 bases). CDR3 size: 14 residues. The V gene lost 5 bases and the J gene lost 1 base, with 12 bases spanning the gap. The germline V gene has CDR1 SSHAT and CDR2 FNYEAQ (reference sequence). The CDR3 DNA follows: TGTGCCAGCAGCCGAGACAGGACTTCCTACGAGCAGTACTTC. Its translation: CASSRDRTSYEQYF.

This sequence joins TRBV19 and TRBJ2-7; no clear D gene. Germline CDR1 and CDR2: LNHDA and SQIVND (reference sequence). With 1 base removed from V and 5 bases from J, the gap between germline ends came to 15 bases. The CDR3 loop spans 15 amino acids. The CDR3 bases are TGTGCCAGTAGTATAGTAGCCCGGAGTCACAACGAGCAGTACTTC. Translated, it gives CASSIVARSHNEQYF. Variable domain in full (rest from reference TRBV19 and TRBJ2-7): DGGITQSPKYLFRKEGQNVTLSCEQNLNHDAMYWYRQDPGQGLRLIYYSQIVNDFQKGDIAEGYSVSREKKESFPLTVTSAQKNPTAFYLCASSIVARSHNEQYFGPGTRLTVT.

V gene TRBV16 combines with J gene TRBJ1-1, with 8 bases lining up with TRBD1. The CDR3 length is 15 residues. V lost 4 bases to trimming and J lost 1 base; unmatched junction nucleotides: 5. Per germline, CDR1 KGHSY and CDR2 FQNENV. For the CDR3, the DNA is TGTGCCAGCAGCCGGGGACAGGCGCAGAACACTGAAGCTTTCTTT. Translating gives CASSRGQAQNTEAFF.

The V gene is TRBV10-3, the J gene TRBJ2-1, with D perhaps matching TRBD1 (5 bases). The CDR3 has 16 amino acids. CDR1 is ENHRY and CDR2 is SYGVKD in the germline V gene. The V end was cut by 0 bases, the J end by 3 bases, with 12 bases between. CDR3 protein: CAISESLRQIYNEQFF. The CDR3, as DNA: TGTGCCATCAGTGAGTCTCTCAGACAGATCTACAATGAGCAGTTCTTC.

Comments on this clone: At one boundary the junction diverges from the germline segment, which might be a read error. This chain uses TRBV19 with TRBJ2-7, with TRBD1 as a possible D gene (5 bases). Germline V CDR1 and CDR2: LNHDA, SQIVND (reference sequence). The CDR3 runs to 14 residues. CDR3 amino acids: CTSSTSVDGAEQYF. The CDR3 DNA follows: TGTACCAGTAGTACGTCGGTTGATGGGGCCGAGCAGTACTTC.